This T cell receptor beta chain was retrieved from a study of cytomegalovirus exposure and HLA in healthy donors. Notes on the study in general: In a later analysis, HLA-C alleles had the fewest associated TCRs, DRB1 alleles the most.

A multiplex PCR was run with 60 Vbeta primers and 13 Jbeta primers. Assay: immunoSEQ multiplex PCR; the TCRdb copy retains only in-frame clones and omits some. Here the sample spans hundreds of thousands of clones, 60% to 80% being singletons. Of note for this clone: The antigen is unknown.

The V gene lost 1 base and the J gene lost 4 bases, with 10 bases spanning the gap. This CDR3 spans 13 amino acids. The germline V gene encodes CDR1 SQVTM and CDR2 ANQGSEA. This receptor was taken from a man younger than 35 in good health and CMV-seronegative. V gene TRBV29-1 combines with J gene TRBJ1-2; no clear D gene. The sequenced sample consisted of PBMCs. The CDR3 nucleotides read TGCAGCGTTGAAGGGCAGTTCTCCTATGGCTACACCTTC. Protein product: CSVEGQFSYGYTF.